The 13 T cell receptor beta chains given below trace back to one sample, sequenced in a study of human T cells and chemical hapten exposure. TCRdb processed the RACE reads anew with MiXCR; each CDR3 protein has one entry. The profile shows about 99,000 distinct CDR3 sequences, around 11% of them singletons. Time point described: patch test 1, 2 weeks after DPC sensitization. Specified treatment: therapeutic diphenylcyclopropenone sensitization with weekly scalp DPC. Material: whole blood, obtained in connection with sensitization to the hapten diphenylcyclopropenone (DPC). These receptors were taken from a woman aged 40 to 55 with alopecia areata. Some clones in this sample may be carry-over from other donors' samples.

The rearrangement uses TRBV7-2 and TRBJ2-5; perhaps D is TRBD1 or TRBD2 (5 bases each). This CDR3 comprises 12 residues. Trimming stripped 7 bases from V and 5 bases from J, with 11 bases between. Per germline, CDR1 SGHTA and CDR2 FQGNSA. The DNA of the CDR3 is TGTGCCAGCACAAGGGGCGGGGAGACCCAGTACTTC. It specifies CASTRGGETQYF.

This clonotype is medium-sized (0.01 to 0.1%) by share. The chain combines TRBV27 with TRBJ1-5, with D possibly being TRBD1 (5 bases). Germline CDR1 is MNHEY and CDR2 is SMNVEV (reference sequence). The length of the CDR3 is 16 residues. The ends were cut back, 5 bases at V and 0 bases at J, with 14 bases in the middle. CDR3 nucleotide sequence: TGTGCCAGCAGTGCACCCCAGGGTTATAGCAATCAGCCCCAGCATTTT. Amino acid sequence: CASSAPQGYSNQPQHF.

The chain has TRBV12-3 or TRBV12-4 and TRBJ1-1, with unresolved D. The CDR3 consists of 14 residues. V shed 5 bases and J shed 1 base, with 11 bases lying between them. The CDR3 DNA follows: TGTGCCAGCAGTCCTCTACCAGGGAACACTGAAGCTTTCTTT. Its protein is CASSPLPGNTEAFF.

The sample holds a few counts of this clonotype. J is TRBJ2-7 and V is TRBV21-1; the DNA was not compared with TRBD2, the D call given in the table. TRBV21-1 is reported as a pseudogene. CDR3 length equals 17 residues. The CDR3 loop is CAVYRELLAGGLYEQYF. CDR3 nucleotide sequence: TGTGCCGTCTACAGGGAATTACTAGCGGGAGGCCTCTACGAGCAGTACTTC.

As concerns this clonotype: Compared with germline, one end of the junction differs, possibly owing to a read error. The chain carries TRBV7-6 and TRBJ2-5; D is unresolved. There are 15 residues in the CDR3. CDR1 and CDR2 (germline): SGHVS, FNYEAQ. The CDR3 is CASSLLGPPQGTQYF. The DNA for the CDR3 is TGTGCCAGCAGCCTCCTCGGGCCCCCTCAAGGGACCCAGTACTTC. The full variable domain, rest sourced from reference TRBV7-6 and TRBJ2-5, is GAGVSQSPRYKVTKRGQDVALRCDPISGHVSLYWYRQALGQGPEFLTYFNYEAQQDKSGLPNDRFSAERPEGSISTLTIQRTEQRDSAMYRCASSLLGPPQGTQYFGPGTRLLVL.

The chain employs TRBV20-1 and TRBJ2-7; 12 bases fit TRBD2. Germline V gene sequence: CDR1 DFQATT, CDR2 SNEGSKA (reference sequence). Germline trimming cut 3 bases from V and 2 bases from J; bases unmatched to any gene: 2. The CDR3 has 14 residues. CDR3 bases: TGCAGTGCTAGCGGGACTAGCGGGCCCTACGAGCAGTACTTC. This codes for CSASGTSGPYEQYF.

This chain connects TRBV20-1 to TRBJ2-7, with TRBD1 matching over 8 bases. The CDR3 is 13 residues long. V lost 6 bases to trimming and J lost 1 base; unmatched junction nucleotides: 5. Germline CDR1 reads DFQATT; CDR2 reads SNEGSKA (reference sequence). The CDR3 spells CSAPGQASYEQYF. In DNA form, the CDR3 reads TGCAGTGCCCCGGGACAGGCATCCTACGAGCAGTACTTC.

This clonotype was seen once. The rearrangement uses TRBV15 and TRBJ2-1; possibly TRBD1 for D (6 bases). V gave up 0 bases and J gave up 10 bases, with 19 bases separating them. This CDR3 region has 16 residues. The germline V gene has CDR1 LNHNV and CDR2 YYDKDF (reference sequence). The CDR3 region is CATSRDLGGSSKEQFF. The CDR3 nucleotides are TGTGCCACCAGCAGAGATTTAGGGGGATCCTCAAAAGAGCAGTTCTTC.

This clonotype was seen many times. The chain links TRBV6-2 or TRBV6-3 to TRBJ2-7; D possibly corresponds to TRBD2 (6 bases). The CDR3 extends over 14 amino acids. V was shortened by 4 bases and J by 7 bases, with 17 bases between the two germline ends. Germline assignment: CDR1 MNHEY and CDR2 SVGEGT. The chain's CDR3 is CASSSFGGFWEQYF. DNA for the CDR3: TGTGCCAGCAGTTCCTTCGGGGGATTCTGGGAGCAGTACTTC.

This clonotype was observed a few times. The genes are TRBV7-2 and TRBJ2-3; maybe TRBD2 (5 bases). V lost 3 bases to trimming and J lost 0 bases, with 10 bases between them. This CDR3 contains 15 residues. Germline lookup yields CDR1 SGHTA and CDR2 FQGNSA. The CDR3 region is CASSLNGVSTDTQYF. CDR3 DNA: TGTGCCAGCAGCTTGAACGGGGTTAGCACAGATACGCAGTATTTT.

The table lists this clonotype with a few counts. The gene calls are TRBV6-2 or TRBV6-3 and TRBJ1-1; 10 nucleotides align to TRBD1. This CDR3 region has 14 residues. V gave up 7 bases and J gave up 3 bases; unmatched junction bases: 5. Per germline, CDR1 MNHEY and CDR2 SVGEGT. The DNA for the CDR3 is TGTGCCAGCATGGTTGGGACAGGGGACACTGAAGCTTTCTTT. Its protein is CASMVGTGDTEAFF.

This clonotype showed up many times. The J gene is TRBJ2-7, the V gene TRBV29-1, with D tentatively TRBD1 or TRBD2 (5 bases each). The germline CDR1 and CDR2 sequences are SQVTM and ANQGSEA. Trimming removed 1 base at V and 2 bases at J, with 6 bases between. This CDR3 is 12 amino acids long. CDR3 nucleotide sequence: TGCAGCGTTGAAGTGGGGGCCTACGAGCAGTACTTC. Amino acid sequence: CSVEVGAYEQYF.

This clonotype has ten or more counts. V and J are TRBV10-2 and TRBJ1-4; D gene unclear. Deletions cut 6 bases from V and 4 bases from J, with 21 bases between. The CDR3 covers 17 residues. Germline CDR1 is WSHSY and CDR2 is SAAADI. CDR3 sequence reads: CASSDPTGPSGNEKLFF. In DNA, the CDR3 is TGCGCCAGCAGCGACCCAACCGGGCCCTCGGGTAATGAAAAACTGTTTTTT.